The 20 T cell receptor beta chains reported below all come from one sample, sequenced in a study of T cell responses to AZD1222 COVID-19 vaccine (dated by TCRdb to 2020 to 2023). The sample's time point label, decoded: baseline before first vaccination. Library preparation was by the immunoSEQ multiplex PCR assay. This immuneACCESS table, as held by TCRdb, lists in-frame sequences with V and J called but not all clones. Of the missing ones, under half trace to an unresolved V gene in checked studies; the others have no known cause. The sample includes about 150,000 clones, with roughly nine tenths observed a single time. The biggest ten clones account for approximately 1.8% of the sample. The starting material was peripheral blood, obtained on day 0 of AZD1222 vaccination. These receptors all stem from an adult in good health.

Worth noting for this clone: At one boundary the junction diverges from the germline segment, which might be a read error. The V call is TRBV7-2, the J call TRBJ2-7, with D possibly being TRBD2 (6 bases). Per germline, CDR1 SGHTA and CDR2 FQGNSA. CDR3 length equals 14 residues. CDR3 coding DNA: TGTGCCAGCAGCCTCGGGGGAGCCTCCCACGAGCAGTACTTC. Translated, it gives CASSLGGASHEQYF.

The chain combines TRBV6-4 with TRBJ2-3; 10 bases align to TRBD2. This CDR3 spans 15 amino acids. The junction had 3 bases not matched to a gene; V was cut back by 3 bases and J by 3 bases. Germline V lookup: CDR1 MRHNA, CDR2 SNTAGT. CDR3: CASSEVAGGTDTQYF. DNA for the CDR3: TGTGCCAGCAGTGAGGTAGCGGGAGGTACAGATACGCAGTATTTT.

The rearrangement uses TRBV4-3 and TRBJ2-5; 13 positions agree with TRBD2. V lost 0 bases, J lost 4 bases, and 5 bases stayed unmatched. Germline V lookup: CDR1 LGHNA, CDR2 YSLEER. The CDR3 is 17 residues long. The CDR3 is CASSQDHGLAGAETQYF. As DNA, the CDR3 is TGCGCCAGCAGCCAAGATCACGGACTAGCGGGAGCAGAGACCCAGTACTTC.

This clone has a single count. The chain uses TRBV6-4 and TRBJ2-2; 8 nucleotides agree with TRBD2. V was pared by 3 bases and J by 0 bases, with 0 bases of the junction left unmatched. The CDR3 totals 15 residues. Germline loops: CDR1 MRHNA, CDR2 SNTAGT. The CDR3 loop reads CASSEGLANTGELFF. The CDR3 DNA sequence: TGTGCCAGCAGTGAGGGACTAGCGAACACCGGGGAGCTGTTTTTT.

The chain joins TRBV19 to TRBJ1-6; D may be TRBD1 (5 bases). This CDR3 region has 16 residues. The V gene's germline CDR1 is LNHDA and CDR2 SQIVND (reference sequence). V lost 6 bases to trimming and J lost 0 bases, with 12 bases between them. The CDR3 is CASSRGGSSYNSPLHF. CDR3 DNA sequence: TGTGCCAGTAGCCGGGGCGGCAGCTCCTATAATTCACCCCTCCACTTT.

The rearrangement joins TRBV10-3 to TRBJ1-1, with 8 bases aligning to TRBD1. CDR1 ENHRY and CDR2 SYGVKD come from the germline V gene. The CDR3 extends over 15 amino acids. V dropped 7 bases and J dropped 6; count of bases not matched to a gene: 13. In DNA, the CDR3 is TGTGCCATCACCCGAGAAGGGGGACAGGCCTCTGAAGCTTTCTTT. Translated, it gives CAITREGGQASEAFF.

The rearrangement joins TRBV5-4 to TRBJ1-3; the D is unclear. The V gene's germline CDR1 is SGHNT and CDR2 YYREEE (reference sequence). Trimming left V 4 bases short and J 4 bases short, with 6 bases between. This CDR3 is built from 12 residues. CDR3 protein: CASSRPGNTIYF. In DNA, the CDR3 is TGTGCCAGCAGCCGACCAGGAAACACCATATATTTT.

The gene calls are TRBV5-6 and TRBJ2-3; 7 bases map to TRBD1. Germline CDR1 SGHDT, CDR2 YYEEEE. The CDR3 extends over 17 amino acids. Trimming at V came to 0 bases and at J to 3 bases, leaving 10 bases not matched to a gene. CDR3 DNA sequence: TGTGCCAGCAGCTTGGTTGGCCGAGGGGGCGGAACAGATACGCAGTATTTT. Residues: CASSLVGRGGGTDTQYF.

This clone was observed a single time. V usage is TRBV4-1 and J usage is TRBJ1-2; D not resolved. The V end was cut by 1 base, the J end by 4 bases, with 16 bases between. The V gene's germline CDR1 is MGHRA and CDR2 YSYEKL. The CDR3 sequence is 16 residues long. CDR3 coding DNA: TGCGCCAGCAGCCAAGGTCTAACGGGCTCCCTCTATGGCTACACCTTC. It encodes CASSQGLTGSLYGYTF.

The CDR3 is CASSLAWTGSAGNTIYF. CDR3 nucleotide sequence: TGTGCCAGCAGCTTAGCTTGGACAGGATCCGCTGGAAACACCATATATTTT. This chain links TRBV7-2 with TRBJ1-3; TRBD1 agrees at 7 bases. After removal of 0 bases from V and 2 bases from J, the junction contained 7 bases not matched to a gene. The CDR3 loop spans 17 amino acids. Germline assignment: CDR1 SGHTA and CDR2 FQGNSA.

V and J are TRBV6-5 and TRBJ1-6; D possibly corresponds to TRBD1 (6 bases). Trimming took 5 bases from V and 9 from J, leaving 17 bases between them. CDR3 size: 15 residues. The V gene's germline CDR1 is MNHEY and CDR2 SVGAGI. The CDR3 region has the DNA TGTGCCAGCAGTAACAACAGGGATTCAAGTTCACCCCTCCACTTT. It codes for CASSNNRDSSSPLHF.

The rearrangement uses TRBV9 and TRBJ2-7; TRBD1 might be the D (5 bases). Trimming pared 0 bases from V and 3 bases from J, leaving 7 bases between. The CDR3 runs 13 residues. CDR1 SGDLS and CDR2 YYNGEE come from the germline V gene. This CDR3 reads CASSVGRDYEQYF. In nucleotides, the CDR3 is TGTGCCAGCAGCGTAGGCAGGGACTACGAGCAGTACTTC.

The J gene is TRBJ2-1, the V gene TRBV28; D is perhaps TRBD2 (6 bases). This CDR3 contains 19 residues. Germline V gives CDR1 MDHEN, CDR2 SYDVKM. Trimming pared 1 base from V and 6 bases from J, leaving 25 bases between. The CDR3 sequence: CASSLLLPTLAIVGNEQFF. CDR3 sequence (DNA): TGTGCCAGCAGTTTATTATTGCCCACCCTAGCGATCGTCGGCAATGAGCAGTTCTTC.

The gene calls are TRBV6-2 or TRBV6-3 and TRBJ1-5; D remains ambiguous. This CDR3 contains 14 residues. Trimming removed 6 bases from V and 3 bases from J, with 12 bases in between. Germline V gives CDR1 MNHEY, CDR2 SVGEGT. This chain's CDR3 is CASSSFGDNQPQHF. CDR3 bases: TGTGCCAGCAGCTCCTTTGGTGACAATCAGCCCCAGCATTTT.

V and J are TRBV30 and TRBJ1-1; possibly TRBD1 for D (6 bases). Germline values: CDR1 GTSNPN, CDR2 SVGIG (reference sequence). CDR3 length equals 13 residues. The germline V and J ends were trimmed by 0 bases and 7 bases, with 12 bases remaining between them. The CDR3 DNA reads TGTGCCTGGAGTGTAATGGGGGGCCGTGAAGCTTTCTTT. This gives the protein CAWSVMGGREAFF.

Comments on this clone: The same CDR3 is also encoded by other DNA sequences in this sample. This chain joins TRBV12-3 or TRBV12-4 and TRBJ1-2; D gene ambiguous. The V gene lost 1 base and the J gene lost 4 bases, with 4 bases spanning the gap. The CDR3 consists of 12 residues. CDR3 nucleotide sequence: TGTGCCAGCAGTTTAGGTAGCTATGGCTACACCTTC. It encodes CASSLGSYGYTF.

The CDR3 protein is CASSQEGYSTDTQYF. The DNA for the CDR3 is TGTGCCAGCAGCCAAGAAGGGTATAGCACAGATACGCAGTATTTT. V usage is TRBV4-2 and J usage is TRBJ2-3; D ambiguous. This CDR3 is built from 15 residues. The germline V and J ends were trimmed by 0 bases and 0 bases, with 7 bases remaining between them. Germline V lookup: CDR1 LGHNA, CDR2 YNFKEQ.

The chain uses TRBV27 and TRBJ2-7; 12 bases match TRBD2. The junction had 3 bases not matched to a gene; V was cut back by 3 bases and J by 0 bases. Germline assignment: CDR1 MNHEY and CDR2 SMNVEV (reference sequence). The CDR3 covers 16 residues. The CDR3 sequence is CASSFTSGRSSYEQYF. The CDR3 DNA follows: TGTGCCAGCAGTTTCACTAGCGGGAGGTCCTCCTACGAGCAGTACTTC.

CDR3 protein: CASSLGLATDTQYF. The CDR3 DNA reads TGTGCCAGCAGCTTAGGGCTAGCCACAGATACGCAGTATTTT. The chain has TRBV7-9 and TRBJ2-3; tentative D call: TRBD2 (5 bases). The ends were cut back, 1 base at V and 2 bases at J, with 7 bases in the middle. CDR1 SEHNR and CDR2 FQNEAQ come from the germline V gene (reference sequence). CDR3 length: 14 amino acids.

The chain links TRBV28 to TRBJ1-5; D may be TRBD1 (6 bases). The CDR3 consists of 17 residues. Trimming stripped 7 bases from V and 0 bases from J, with 19 bases between. Germline-derived CDR1 and CDR2 are MDHEN and SYDVKM. CDR3 sequence: CASKRGARRYSNQPQHF. In DNA, the CDR3 is TGTGCCAGCAAACGGGGGGCCAGACGATATAGCAATCAGCCCCAGCATTTT.